Presented here are 2 T cell receptor beta chains from one specimen sequenced in a study of monozygotic twins with inflammatory bowel disease. Reanalyzing the 5' RACE reads, TCRdb keeps one entry per CDR3 protein, without DNA. The sample's table shows about 300,000 distinct CDR3 sequences. The sequenced material came from blood. The receptors were sampled from a human donor with ulcerative colitis or Crohn's disease, or a healthy co-twin of an affected twin (not recorded which).

The chain couples TRBV7-3 to TRBJ2-2; no DNA is available, so the TRBD1 call from TCRdb remains unchecked. Germline CDR1 SGHTA, CDR2 FQGTGA. This CDR3 region has 14 residues. CDR3 protein: CASSSNTGPGELFF.

This rearrangement joins TRBV3-1 to TRBJ2-5; TCRdb's assignment of TRBD2 cannot be checked, as there is no DNA. The V gene's germline CDR1 is LGHDT and CDR2 YNNKEL (reference sequence). CDR3 size: 19 residues. The CDR3 spells CASSQDWAPGTSYQETQYF.